This TCR beta chain was recorded in a study of blood T cell repertoires in COVID-19. As for the study in general: The United States, Italy and Spain provided the acute and convalescent COVID-19 samples. Nucleic acid was either cDNA or gDNA, and it came from T cells, B-cell-depleted T cells, or PBMCs.

V shed 5 bases, J shed 3 bases, and the junction held 6 bases outside the gene matches. This CDR3 is 16 amino acids long. In germline, CDR1 is LGHDT, CDR2 YNNKEL (reference sequence). The authors' processing: Amplifying reference gene primers gave estimates of nucleated cell counts. Method: immunoSEQ multiplex PCR; TCRdb's copy keeps in-frame clones and lacks some. V and J calls and clone size come straight from that table; D and trimming were deduced from the DNA. The sample holds over 300,000 clones; nearly 90% are singletons and the top ten take around 6.3%. Material: peripheral blood. The chain joins TRBV3-1 (or the pseudogene TRBV3-2) to TRBJ2-2; 10 bases are shared with TRBD1. This TCR came from a young man with active or convalescent COVID-19. CDR3 sequence (DNA): TGTGCCAGCAGCTCTTCCGGGACAGGGGACACCGGGGAGCTGTTTTTT. Protein product: CASSSSGTGDTGELFF.